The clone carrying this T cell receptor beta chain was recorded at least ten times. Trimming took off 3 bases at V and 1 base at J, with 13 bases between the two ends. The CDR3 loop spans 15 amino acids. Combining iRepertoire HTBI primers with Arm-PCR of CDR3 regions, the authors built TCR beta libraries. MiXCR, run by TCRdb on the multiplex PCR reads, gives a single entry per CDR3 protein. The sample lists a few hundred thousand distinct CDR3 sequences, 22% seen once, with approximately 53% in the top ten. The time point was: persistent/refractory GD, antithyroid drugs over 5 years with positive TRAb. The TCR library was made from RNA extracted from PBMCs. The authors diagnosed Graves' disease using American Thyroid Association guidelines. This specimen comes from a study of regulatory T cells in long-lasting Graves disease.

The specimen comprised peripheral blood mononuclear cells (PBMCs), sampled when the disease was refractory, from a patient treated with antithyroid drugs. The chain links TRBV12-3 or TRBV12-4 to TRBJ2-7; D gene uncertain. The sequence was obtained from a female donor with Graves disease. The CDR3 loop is CASSFQPGSSYEQYF. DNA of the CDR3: TGTGCCAGCAGTTTTCAGCCAGGCTCTTCCTACGAGCAGTACTTC.